This T cell receptor (beta chain) was recorded in a study of immune characterization of retroperitoneal liposarcoma. TCRdb recomputed calls from the PCR reads with MiXCR, one row per CDR3 protein. The repertoire holds roughly 20,000 distinct CDR3 sequences, 35% to 40% seen once, with approximately 8% in the top ten. The V end lost 1 base, the J end lost 8 bases, and 14 bases lay between the germline ends. CDR1 SGHTA and CDR2 FQGNSA come from the germline V gene. The CDR3 contains 15 residues. The gene calls are TRBV7-2 and TRBJ1-4; D remains ambiguous. The sequencing input was blood. The receptor was isolated from a male donor with retroperitoneal liposarcoma. CDR3 DNA: TGTGCCAGCAGCTTAGGATTTAGGGCTTACGAAAAACTGTTTTTT. As protein: CASSLGFRAYEKLFF.